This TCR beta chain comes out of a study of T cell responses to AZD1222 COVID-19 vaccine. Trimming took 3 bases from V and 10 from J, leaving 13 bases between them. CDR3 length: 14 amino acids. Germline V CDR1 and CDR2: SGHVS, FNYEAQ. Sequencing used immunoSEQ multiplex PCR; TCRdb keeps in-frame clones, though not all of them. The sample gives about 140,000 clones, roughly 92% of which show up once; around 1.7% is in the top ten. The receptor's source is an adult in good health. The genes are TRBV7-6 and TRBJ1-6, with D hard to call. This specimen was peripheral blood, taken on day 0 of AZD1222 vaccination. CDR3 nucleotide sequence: TGTGCCAGCAGCTTGGAGGCAAAGTCATCACCCCTCCACTTT. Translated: CASSLEAKSSPLHF.